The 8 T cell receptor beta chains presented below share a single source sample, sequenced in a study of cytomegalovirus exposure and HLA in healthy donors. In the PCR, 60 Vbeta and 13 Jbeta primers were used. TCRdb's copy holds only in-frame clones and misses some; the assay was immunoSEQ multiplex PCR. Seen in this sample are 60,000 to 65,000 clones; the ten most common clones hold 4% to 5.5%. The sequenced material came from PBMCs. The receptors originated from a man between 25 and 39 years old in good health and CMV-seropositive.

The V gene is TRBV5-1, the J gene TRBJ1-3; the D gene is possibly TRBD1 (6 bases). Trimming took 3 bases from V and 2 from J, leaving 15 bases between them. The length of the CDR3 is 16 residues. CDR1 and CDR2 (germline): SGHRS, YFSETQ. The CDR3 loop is CASSSRSGVPGNTIYF. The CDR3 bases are TGCGCCAGCAGCTCGCGCTCAGGGGTGCCTGGAAACACCATATATTTT. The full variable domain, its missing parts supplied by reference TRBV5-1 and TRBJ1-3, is KAGVTQTPRYLIKTRGQQVTLSCSPISGHRSVSWYQQTPGQGLQFLFEYFSETQRNKGNFPGRFSGRQFSNSRSEMNVSTLELGDSALYLCASSSRSGVPGNTIYFGEGSWLTVV.

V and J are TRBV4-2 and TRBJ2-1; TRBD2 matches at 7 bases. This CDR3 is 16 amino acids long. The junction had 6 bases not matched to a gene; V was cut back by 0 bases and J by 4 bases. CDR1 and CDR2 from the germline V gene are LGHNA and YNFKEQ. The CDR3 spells CASSQEAGRPYNEQFF. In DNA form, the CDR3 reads TGTGCCAGCAGCCAAGAAGCGGGACGACCTTACAATGAGCAGTTCTTC.

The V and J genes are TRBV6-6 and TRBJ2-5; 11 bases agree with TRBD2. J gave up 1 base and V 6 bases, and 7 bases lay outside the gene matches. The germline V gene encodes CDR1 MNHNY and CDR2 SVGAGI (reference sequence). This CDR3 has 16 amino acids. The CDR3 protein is CASSITSGGPQETQYF. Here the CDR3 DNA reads TGTGCCAGCAGCATCACTAGCGGGGGACCCCAAGAGACCCAGTACTTC.

CDR3 DNA sequence: TGTGCCAGCAGCCCGCCAGCGGCCCAAGAGACCCAGTACTTC. It specifies CASSPPAAQETQYF. This chain joins TRBV7-9 and TRBJ2-5; maybe TRBD2 (5 bases). V lost 5 bases and J lost 1, with 11 bases in between. CDR1 SEHNR and CDR2 FQNEAQ come from the germline V gene (reference sequence). The CDR3 sequence is 14 residues long. The whole variable domain, remainder taken from reference TRBV7-9 and TRBJ2-5, is DTGVSQNPRHKITKRGQNVTFRCDPISEHNRLYWYRQTLGQGPEFLTYFQNEAQLEKSRLLSDRFSAERPKGSFSTLEIQRTEQGDSAMYLCASSPPAAQETQYFGPGTRLLVL.

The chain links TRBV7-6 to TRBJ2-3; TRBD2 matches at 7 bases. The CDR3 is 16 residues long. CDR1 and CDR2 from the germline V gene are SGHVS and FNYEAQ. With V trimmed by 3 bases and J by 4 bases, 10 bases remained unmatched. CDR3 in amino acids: CASSFPLGGSSDTQYF. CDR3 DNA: TGTGCCAGCAGCTTTCCCCTAGGCGGGAGTTCAGATACGCAGTATTTT.

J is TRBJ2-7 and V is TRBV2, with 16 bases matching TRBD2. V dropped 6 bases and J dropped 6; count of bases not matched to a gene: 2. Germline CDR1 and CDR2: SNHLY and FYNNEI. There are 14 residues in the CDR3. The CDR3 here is CASRGTSGGVEQYF. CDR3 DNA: TGTGCCAGCAGGGGGACTAGCGGGGGGGTCGAGCAGTACTTC.

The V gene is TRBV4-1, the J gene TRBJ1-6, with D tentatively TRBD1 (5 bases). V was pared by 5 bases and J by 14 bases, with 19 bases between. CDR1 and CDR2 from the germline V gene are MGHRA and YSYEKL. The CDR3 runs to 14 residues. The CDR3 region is CASSSQGTFGALHF. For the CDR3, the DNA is TGCGCCAGCAGCTCCCAGGGAACCTTTGGGGCCCTCCACTTT.

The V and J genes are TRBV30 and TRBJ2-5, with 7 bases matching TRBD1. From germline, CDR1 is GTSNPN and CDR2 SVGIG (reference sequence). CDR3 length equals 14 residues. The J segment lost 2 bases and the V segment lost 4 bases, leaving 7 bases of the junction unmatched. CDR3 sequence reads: CAWTADRVQETQYF. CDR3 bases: TGTGCCTGGACTGCAGACAGGGTGCAAGAGACCCAGTACTTC.